This entry concerns a single TCR beta chain. What it binds is not known. The authors distributed each subset's genomic DNA evenly over several immunoSEQ plates. Profiled with immunoSEQ multiplex PCR; TCRdb holds only in-frame clones, not every one. There are under 850,000 clones in the sample; 80% to 95% occur only once, and approximately 25% lies in the top ten. This sample was taken from a study of shared clonotypes between healthy human individuals. As for the study in general: Three CD4 naive, three CD4 memory, two CD8 naive and one CD8 memory plate were used per donor.

Only CD45RO-negative cells positively selected for CCR7 counted as naive CD8 cells, so terminally differentiated effector memory CD45RA+ cells were excluded. Every donor, a Caucasian adult, lived in Nashville, Tennessee. Germline V CDR1 and CDR2: PRHDT, FYEKMQ (reference sequence). V lost 2 bases and J 5 bases, leaving 3 bases between the germline ends. The CDR3 runs to 11 residues. Study conclusions and caveats: Unshared clonotypes carried lower generation probabilities than those common to all four donors.

V usage is TRBV13 and J usage is TRBJ2-5; D unresolved. Sequenced input: naive CD8+ T cells sorted from blood. The sequence came from a man aged 25-45 years in good health. The CDR3 loop reads CASSLTETQYF. CDR3 nucleotides: TGTGCCAGCAGCTTAACGGAGACCCAGTACTTC.